This entry features one T cell receptor beta chain sequence. This clone appeared a single time. The antigen this receptor binds is unknown. The sample holds no much larger clone one base away, and base qualities are not on file. Each collaborating institution followed its own protocols to collect whole blood in K2EDTA tubes. Collaborator samples were shipped for TCRbeta analysis as frozen whole blood, isolated PBMCs, or DNA extracted from either sample type. Taken from cysteine to phenylalanine, the CDR3 has 15 residues. Only the CDR3 part of the read is kept: 45 bases, read in frame from the first base. Trimming takes 3 bases off V and 6 bases off J; junction bases not matched to a gene: 7. Reading the germline V gene (reference sequence) gives CDR1 LGHDT and CDR2 YNNKEL. TCRbeta CDR3 regions were amplified from genomic DNA by means of the immunoSEQ Assay, a bias-controlled multiplex PCR. The source study handled its data this way. Within the assay, amplification of reference gene primers was used to estimate how many nucleated cells each sample contained. Sequence reads were collapsed and filtered to measure the absolute abundance of every unique TCRbeta CDR3 rearrangement. For each sample, productive Simpson clonality was calculated by taking the square root of Simpson's diversity index across productive rearrangements. TCRdb holds this immuneACCESS table with in-frame rearrangements only. Some clones are missing; in checked studies, unresolved V genes explain under half, and the rest has no known cause. D and trimming come from the DNA, and the V and J calls and clone size come from that table. The table for this sample lists more than 95,000 clones; 86% of them were counted only once. The top ten clonotypes cover over 10% of the sample.

The sample belongs to a study of blood T cell repertoires in COVID-19 (dated by TCRdb to about 2020). With regard to the full study: Samples covering the acute and convalescent phases of COVID-19 were provided by collaborators in the United States, Italy and Spain. The prospective study material was composed of cDNA or gDNA derived from T cells, B-cell-depleted T cells, or PBMCs. Deeply sampled blood TCRbeta repertoires from subjects exposed to, actively infected with, or recovered from COVID-19 were included in the dataset. The repertoires were made available in a free public database intended to serve as a resource for research on the immune response to SARS-CoV-2. Samples came from the ongoing ImmuneRACE study (first 160 participants) plus 1,254 subjects from 6 global collaborators. Sample metadata almost always included a de-identified subject ID, COVID-19 status, age in years and sex. Where available, HLA class I and class II types were taken from metadata supplied by the sample provider and were not determined by assay-based typing. What the research found in general, with its limitations: The quantity of clinical and demographic metadata differed by source and by participant and was supplied without curation.

This sequence uses TRBV3-1 (or the pseudogene TRBV3-2) and TRBJ2-2, and 7 bases in between align with TRBD2. The source of this sequence is a woman in her sixties or seventies in a cohort sampled during active or convalescent COVID-19. Sequenced: peripheral blood. In nucleotides, the sequence is TGTGCCAGCAGCCAGAACCGACTAGCTGCCGGGGAGCTGTTTTTT. The resulting protein is CASSQNRLAAGELFF.